The clone carrying this T cell receptor beta chain has a handful of counts. Germline V CDR1 and CDR2: MNHEY, SMNVEV (reference sequence). The CDR3 runs to 15 residues. V lost 5 bases to trimming and J lost 2 bases, with 13 bases between them. Time point specified: newly diagnosed GD, antithyroid drugs for less than 3 months. The TCR library used RNA extracted from PBMCs. The record originates from a study of regulatory T cells in long-lasting Graves disease. CDR3 regions were amplified by Arm-PCR using iRepertoire HTBI primers to build TCR beta libraries. Using its own MiXCR run on the multiplex PCR reads, TCRdb lists one record per CDR3 protein. The repertoire includes approximately 470,000 distinct CDR3 sequences, 15% to 20% of them detected once, and roughly an eighth sits in the top ten. These data also featured in a second study, about T cells in Graves' hyperthyroidism and ophthalmopathy. That paper notes: A lack of ophthalmopathy progression within 18 months defined stable Graves' hyperthyroidism. Patients showing uncontrolled infection, other autoimmune disease, pregnancy or lactation were ineligible.

V is TRBV27 and J is TRBJ1-5, with D unclear. This sequence originates from a man between 35 and 55 years old with Graves disease. Sequences were derived from peripheral blood mononuclear cells (PBMCs), sampled at new diagnosis, from a patient treated with antithyroid drugs. The CDR3 spells CASSKEGTGNQPQHF. The CDR3 DNA reads as TGTGCCAGCAGTAAAGAGGGTACAGGCAATCAGCCCCAGCATTTT.